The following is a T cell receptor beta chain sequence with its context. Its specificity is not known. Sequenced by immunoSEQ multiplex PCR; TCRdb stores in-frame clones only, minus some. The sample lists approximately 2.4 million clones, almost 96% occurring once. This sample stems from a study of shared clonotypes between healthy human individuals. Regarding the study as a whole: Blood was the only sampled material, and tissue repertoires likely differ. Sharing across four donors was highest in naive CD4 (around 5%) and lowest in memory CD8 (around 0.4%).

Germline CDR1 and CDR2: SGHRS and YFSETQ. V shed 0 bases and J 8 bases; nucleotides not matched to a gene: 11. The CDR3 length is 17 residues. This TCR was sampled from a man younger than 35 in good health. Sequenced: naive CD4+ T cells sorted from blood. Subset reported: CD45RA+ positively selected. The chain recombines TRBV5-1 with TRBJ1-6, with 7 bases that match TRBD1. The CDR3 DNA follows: TGCGCCAGCAGCTTGGGTCCCCAGGGGGGAGAATATTCACCCCTCCACTTT. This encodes CASSLGPQGGEYSPLHF.